The 24 T cell receptor beta chains reported below all come from one sample, sequenced in a study of control samples from healthy donors and cancer patients. Here immunoSEQ multiplex PCR was the method, and the copy in TCRdb shows in-frame clones only, minus some. The sample lists some 95,000 clones, approximately 81% occurring once. Sequencing was performed on blood. The receptors were gathered from a woman under 40 in good health.

With regard to this clone: A junction end diverges from the germline sequence, so it may reflect a read error. This sequence joins TRBV6-2 or TRBV6-3 and TRBJ1-5, with 7 bases matching TRBD1. Looked up from germline, CDR1 is MNHEY and CDR2 is SVGEGT. CDR3 length equals 17 residues. The CDR3 DNA reads TGTGCCAGCACTTACAGACAGGGACGAGACGGCAATCAGCCCCAGCATTTT. Its protein is CASTYRQGRDGNQPQHF.

J is TRBJ1-1 and V is TRBV18; D is ambiguous. The germline V gene encodes CDR1 KGHSH and CDR2 LQKENI. V was clipped by 3 bases and J by 4 bases, with 9 bases between them. The CDR3 is 13 residues long. The DNA for the CDR3 is TGTGCCAGCTCACCGGGATTGTCCACTGAAGCTTTCTTT. Its translation: CASSPGLSTEAFF.

The chain joins TRBV5-4 to TRBJ1-2; D not resolved. Germline V gene lookup returns CDR1 SGHNT and CDR2 YYREEE (reference sequence). Trimming took off 1 base at V and 2 bases at J, with 6 bases between the two ends. The CDR3 is made up of 13 amino acids. This CDR3 is CASSLSGNYGYTF. The CDR3 bases are TGTGCCAGCAGCTTGTCGGGAAACTATGGCTACACCTTC.

The V call is TRBV9, the J call TRBJ2-2; D is undetermined. Germline-derived CDR1 and CDR2 are SGDLS and YYNGEE. The CDR3 length is 13 residues. V was shortened by 1 base and J by 6 bases, with 7 bases between the two germline ends. The CDR3 bases are TGTGCCAGCAGCGTAACGGCGGCCGGGGAGCTGTTTTTT. Amino acid sequence: CASSVTAAGELFF.

The sample holds one count of this clone. This chain joins TRBV5-4 and TRBJ2-5; 15 bases match TRBD2. Germline values: CDR1 SGHNT, CDR2 YYREEE (reference sequence). V was clipped by 4 bases and J by 1 base; unmatched bases: 5. This CDR3 is built from 17 residues. Here the CDR3 DNA reads TGTGCCAGCAGCCCCGGGACTAGCGGGGGGCCCCAAGAGACCCAGTACTTC. It specifies CASSPGTSGGPQETQYF.

The chain employs TRBV6-5 and TRBJ2-3; D may be TRBD1 or TRBD2 (5 bases each). V was cut by 6 bases and J by 0 bases, with 10 bases left in between. This CDR3 has 14 amino acids. In germline, CDR1 is MNHEY, CDR2 SVGAGI. The CDR3 DNA is TGTGCCAGCAGGAGAGGGGTAAGCACAGATACGCAGTATTTT. Translation gives CASRRGVSTDTQYF.

This chain links TRBV5-1 with TRBJ1-1; no clear D. The CDR3 runs 13 residues. CDR1 and CDR2 from the germline V gene are SGHRS and YFSETQ. Trimming shortened V by 6 bases and J by 3 bases, and 12 bases separated the two germline ends. CDR3 DNA sequence: TGCGCCAGCACGGACGGCCTTGACACTGAAGCTTTCTTT. Protein: CASTDGLDTEAFF. The entire variable domain, with the rest obtained from reference TRBV5-1 and TRBJ1-1, is as follows: KAGVTQTPRYLIKTRGQQVTLSCSPISGHRSVSWYQQTPGQGLQFLFEYFSETQRNKGNFPGRFSGRQFSNSRSEMNVSTLELGDSALYLCASTDGLDTEAFFGQGTRLTVV.

The chain combines TRBV20-1 with TRBJ2-1; D might be TRBD1 (5 bases). Germline V gene sequence: CDR1 DFQATT, CDR2 SNEGSKA (reference sequence). V was trimmed by 6 bases and J by 6 bases, leaving 6 bases between them. CDR3 length: 10 amino acids. CDR3 sequence: CSAGLNEQFF. DNA of the CDR3: TGCAGTGCGGGGCTCAATGAGCAGTTCTTC.

The chain links TRBV3-1 (or the pseudogene TRBV3-2) to TRBJ2-1, with D unresolved. The germline CDR1 and CDR2 sequences are LGHDT and YNNKEL (reference sequence). V dropped 3 bases and J dropped 3 bases, with 6 bases sitting between them. The CDR3 is made up of 13 amino acids. CDR3 sequence (DNA): TGTGCCAGCAGCCAGGCAATCTACAATGAGCAGTTCTTC. Its translation: CASSQAIYNEQFF.

V and J are TRBV5-1 and TRBJ2-7; D is ambiguous. Germline V lookup: CDR1 SGHRS, CDR2 YFSETQ. V dropped 0 bases and J dropped 3 bases, with 7 bases sitting between them. The CDR3 length is 13 residues. This chain's CDR3 is CASSLEWSYEQYF. The CDR3 DNA follows: TGCGCCAGCAGCTTGGAATGGAGCTACGAGCAGTACTTC.

V and J are TRBV4-1 and TRBJ2-3, with D uncertain. Germline CDR1 and CDR2: MGHRA and YSYEKL. The CDR3 extends over 16 amino acids. V lost 5 bases and J lost 0, with 15 bases in between. In DNA, the CDR3 is TGCGCCAGCAGCTATATTGGAACACATAGCACAGATACGCAGTATTTT. Translated: CASSYIGTHSTDTQYF.

The chain has TRBV24-1 and TRBJ2-1; 7 bases align to TRBD1. In germline, CDR1 is KGHDR, CDR2 SFDVKD. V lost 3 bases and J lost 0; bases outside the gene matches: 16. The CDR3 runs to 20 residues. The CDR3 reads CATSDVSQGDKGNSYNEQFF. As DNA, the CDR3 is TGTGCCACCAGTGATGTAAGTCAGGGGGACAAGGGGAACTCCTACAATGAGCAGTTCTTC.

The chain couples TRBV7-2 to TRBJ2-3; 10 bases map to TRBD2. V lost 2 bases to trimming and J lost 2 bases; unmatched junction nucleotides: 10. This CDR3 is 18 amino acids long. Germline-derived CDR1 and CDR2 are SGHTA and FQGNSA. The CDR3 loop is CASSLRGLAGATTDTQYF. The DNA for the CDR3 is TGTGCCAGCAGCTTAAGGGGCCTAGCGGGGGCCACCACAGATACGCAGTATTTT.

This clone was observed once. The CDR3 region is CASRTGSSYNEQFF. The CDR3 DNA is TGTGCCAGCAGAACAGGATCCTCCTACAATGAGCAGTTCTTC. This chain connects TRBV7-8 to TRBJ2-1, with D perhaps TRBD1 (5 bases). The CDR3 is 14 residues long. The V end was cut by 6 bases, the J end by 0 bases, with 9 bases between. Looked up from germline, CDR1 is SGHVS and CDR2 is FQNEAQ.

The gene calls are TRBV5-1 and TRBJ1-4; D is undetermined. The CDR3 runs to 14 residues. Looked up from germline, CDR1 is SGHRS and CDR2 is YFSETQ. The V end lost 4 bases, the J end lost 7 bases, and 14 bases lay between the germline ends. CDR3 protein: CASSNPGWGEKLFF. CDR3 DNA sequence: TGCGCCAGCAGCAACCCGGGGTGGGGTGAAAAACTGTTTTTT.

This chain uses TRBV7-3 with TRBJ2-3, with 9 bases matching TRBD1. V shed 5 bases, J shed 5 bases, and the junction held 11 bases outside the gene matches. This CDR3 is 16 amino acids long. The germline V gene encodes CDR1 SGHTA and CDR2 FQGTGA. CDR3 sequence reads: CASSATGTGLEDTQYF. The DNA of the CDR3 is TGTGCCAGCAGCGCAACCGGGACAGGGTTGGAAGATACGCAGTATTTT.

The chain has TRBV2 and TRBJ2-6; D is possibly TRBD1 (5 bases). The CDR3 is made up of 13 amino acids. The V end was cut by 9 bases, the J end by 4 bases, with 10 bases between. The germline V gene encodes CDR1 SNHLY and CDR2 FYNNEI. This CDR3 reads CARRGTGANVLTF. In nucleotides, the CDR3 is TGTGCCAGAAGGGGAACCGGGGCCAACGTCCTGACTTTC.

With respect to this clone: Other DNA sequences in this sample translate to the same CDR3. This sequence joins TRBV9 and TRBJ1-3, with D uncertain. CDR3 size: 12 residues. Germline CDR1 SGDLS, CDR2 YYNGEE. Deletions cut 3 bases from V and 3 bases from J, with 4 bases between. CDR3 amino acids: CASSGSGNTIYF. Written as DNA, the CDR3 is TGTGCCAGCAGCGGAAGTGGAAACACCATATATTTT.

The CDR3 DNA sequence: TGCGCCAGCAGCTCCACAGCCGGGACAGGGAATTCACCCCTCCACTTT. Its protein product is CASSSTAGTGNSPLHF. The rearrangement links TRBV5-1 to TRBJ1-6; 9 nucleotides agree with TRBD1. Trimming at V came to 3 bases and at J to 7 bases, leaving 8 bases not matched to a gene. There are 16 residues in the CDR3. Germline values: CDR1 SGHRS, CDR2 YFSETQ. Full variable domain (remainder filled in from reference TRBV5-1 and TRBJ1-6): KAGVTQTPRYLIKTRGQQVTLSCSPISGHRSVSWYQQTPGQGLQFLFEYFSETQRNKGNFPGRFSGRQFSNSRSEMNVSTLELGDSALYLCASSSTAGTGNSPLHFGNGTRLTVT.

The V call is TRBV4-2, the J call TRBJ2-7; no firm D call. Trimming cost V 0 bases and J 2 bases, with 8 bases left between them. Germline lookup yields CDR1 LGHNA and CDR2 YNFKEQ. The CDR3 is made up of 14 amino acids. This CDR3 reads CASSQERFPYEQYF. CDR3 bases: TGTGCCAGCAGCCAAGAGAGGTTCCCCTACGAGCAGTACTTC.

The chain recombines TRBV3-1 (or the pseudogene TRBV3-2) with TRBJ2-1, with TRBD2 matching 14 bases. V trimming: 3 bases; J trimming: 8 bases; junction bases outside the gene matches: 12. Germline loops: CDR1 LGHDT, CDR2 YNNKEL (reference sequence). The CDR3 is 18 residues long. CDR3 DNA sequence: TGTGCCAGCAGCCAGACCGCCCGACTAGCGGGGGGGAAGGATGAGCAGTTCTTC. Encoded protein: CASSQTARLAGGKDEQFF.

V and J are TRBV2 and TRBJ2-7, with TRBD1 as a possible D gene (6 bases). Between the trimmed V and J ends, which lost 4 bases and 6 bases, there was a span of 10 bases. This CDR3 is 12 amino acids long. CDR1 and CDR2 (germline): SNHLY, FYNNEI. The CDR3 DNA reads as TGTGCCAGCAGTGCAACAGGGCTCGAGCAGTACTTC. It translates to CASSATGLEQYF.

This clone was detected a few times. V is TRBV19 and J is TRBJ2-5; D possibly corresponds to TRBD1 (6 bases). The ends were cut back, 4 bases at V and 5 bases at J, with 17 bases in the middle. The CDR3 consists of 15 residues. Germline V gene sequence: CDR1 LNHDA, CDR2 SQIVND (reference sequence). CDR3 amino acids: CASSTDGGRSETQYF. CDR3 DNA: TGTGCCAGTAGTACCGATGGGGGCCGTTCGGAGACCCAGTACTTC.

V is TRBV29-1 and J is TRBJ2-1, with 9 bases fitting TRBD2. Trimming cost V 7 bases and J 2 bases; bases outside gene matches: 3. Germline assignment: CDR1 SQVTM and CDR2 ANQGSEA. This CDR3 comprises 13 residues. CDR3: CSGAGGPYNEQFF. CDR3 DNA: TGCAGCGGGGCGGGGGGGCCCTACAATGAGCAGTTCTTC.